A single T cell receptor beta chain is shown here with its context. These data originate in a study of patients and donors after allogeneic stem cell transplantation. TCRdb independently ran MiXCR on the RT-PCR reads; one entry per CDR3 protein. The table records about a million distinct CDR3 sequences, over 15% of them present only once. The sequencing input was blood, either unsorted or a sorted T cell fraction (not recorded which). This clonotype originated in a human donor who was either an allogeneic HSCT recipient or a stem cell or donor lymphocyte infusion donor (not recorded which). It is not recorded whose cells these are; they may come from a transplant donor.

The CDR3 DNA reads TGCGCCAGCAGCCAACCTACTAGCGGGAGCCCCGAGCAGTACTTC. It codes for CASSQPTSGSPEQYF. The chain links TRBV4-1 to TRBJ2-7, with 11 nucleotides matching TRBD2. Per the germline V gene, CDR1 is MGHRA and CDR2 is YSYEKL. The CDR3 is 15 residues long. Trimming at V came to 2 bases and at J to 6 bases, leaving 6 bases not matched to a gene.